Below are 10 T cell receptor beta chains sequenced from a single sample in a study of T cell responses to AZD1222 COVID-19 vaccine. Libraries were prepared by immunoSEQ multiplex PCR; TCRdb keeps only in-frame clonotypes and omits some of them. This sample carries about 140,000 clones, roughly 89% of them seen once, and the ten largest clones take 5%. The sample consisted of peripheral blood, taken on day 0 of AZD1222 vaccination. Every receptor here comes from an adult in good health.

This sequence joins TRBV3-1 (or the pseudogene TRBV3-2) and TRBJ1-2; D is perhaps TRBD1 (5 bases). V lost 0 bases and J lost 3, with 11 bases in between. This CDR3 is 15 amino acids long. Germline V gene data show CDR1 as LGHDT and CDR2 as YNNKEL (reference sequence). CDR3 coding DNA: TGTGCCAGCAGCCAAGATAGGGAGGGGTACTATGGCTACACCTTC. It translates to CASSQDREGYYGYTF.

V and J are TRBV10-3 and TRBJ2-1, with 7 bases identical to TRBD1. Germline V gene sequence: CDR1 ENHRY, CDR2 SYGVKD. The CDR3 extends over 16 amino acids. V dropped 4 bases and J dropped 4; count of bases not matched to a gene: 10. The CDR3 is CAISGRQGYGYNEQFF. For the CDR3, the DNA is TGTGCCATCAGTGGCAGACAGGGCTATGGGTACAATGAGCAGTTCTTC.

The chain joins TRBV28 to TRBJ2-3, with D hard to call. The CDR3 is 13 amino acids. Germline V lookup: CDR1 MDHEN, CDR2 SYDVKM. V was clipped by 2 bases and J by 1 base, with 4 bases between them. CDR3 DNA: TGTGCCAGCAGTTTAGGGGGCACAGATACGCAGTATTTT. This sequence encodes CASSLGGTDTQYF. The full variable domain, in which reference TRBV28 and TRBJ2-3 provide the parts outside the CDR3, is DVKVTQSSRYLVKRTGEKVFLECVQDMDHENMFWYRQDPGLGLRLIYFSYDVKMKEKGDIPEGYSVSREKKERFSLILESASTNQTSMYLCASSLGGTDTQYFGPGTRLTVL.

The chain is built from TRBV3-1 (or the pseudogene TRBV3-2) and TRBJ1-3; 11 bases line up with TRBD1. Trimming at V came to 0 bases and at J to 4 bases, leaving 5 bases not matched to a gene. CDR3 length: 17 amino acids. The germline V gene has CDR1 LGHDT and CDR2 YNNKEL (reference sequence). The CDR3 here is CASSQEDRGLRGNTIYF. The CDR3 DNA follows: TGTGCCAGCAGCCAAGAGGACAGGGGGCTGAGAGGAAACACCATATATTTT.

The chain uses TRBV28 and TRBJ1-6; D remains unclear. The CDR3 extends over 15 amino acids. The ends were cut back, 5 bases at V and 3 bases at J, with 11 bases in the middle. Germline V lookup: CDR1 MDHEN, CDR2 SYDVKM. The CDR3 here is CASSPLRGYNSPLHF. The CDR3 DNA reads as TGTGCCAGCAGTCCCCTACGGGGCTATAATTCACCCCTCCACTTT.

J is TRBJ1-5 and V is TRBV3-1 (or the pseudogene TRBV3-2); D call uncertain. Germline-derived CDR1 and CDR2 are LGHDT and YNNKEL (reference sequence). The ends were cut back, 2 bases at V and 6 bases at J, with 8 bases in the middle. There are 13 residues in the CDR3. The CDR3 reads CASSQMIGQPQHF. Here the CDR3 DNA reads TGTGCCAGCAGCCAAATGATAGGTCAGCCCCAGCATTTT.

This clone has just one count. V gene TRBV5-5 combines with J gene TRBJ1-1; 7 bases match TRBD1. Germline CDR1 reads SGHKS; CDR2 reads YYEKEE (reference sequence). The CDR3 totals 16 residues. Trimming cost V 0 bases and J 2 bases; bases outside gene matches: 7. The CDR3 loop reads CASSLAPGGYNTEAFF. The CDR3 coding sequence is TGTGCCAGCAGCTTGGCCCCAGGGGGTTATAACACTGAAGCTTTCTTT. The full variable domain, its missing parts supplied by reference TRBV5-5 and TRBJ1-1, is DAGVTQSPTHLIKTRGQQVTLRCSPISGHKSVSWYQQVLGQGPQFIFQYYEKEERGRGNFPDRFSARQFPNYSSELNVNALLLGDSALYLCASSLAPGGYNTEAFFGQGTRLTVV.

The J gene is TRBJ1-5, the V gene TRBV10-3; 11 bases are shared with TRBD1. This CDR3 region has 16 residues. V lost 0 bases, J lost 5 bases, and 3 bases stayed unmatched. Per the germline V gene, CDR1 is ENHRY and CDR2 is SYGVKD. The CDR3 protein is CAISESDRGLYQPQHF. In DNA, the CDR3 is TGTGCCATCAGTGAGTCGGACAGGGGGCTTTATCAGCCCCAGCATTTT.

The chain combines TRBV4-1 with TRBJ2-5, with D perhaps TRBD2 (6 bases). The germline gives CDR1 MGHRA, CDR2 YSYEKL. V lost 0 bases to trimming and J lost 1 base, with 21 bases between them. The CDR3 contains 19 residues. CDR3 DNA: TGCGCCAGCAGCCAAGAATTCCAGTCGGGAGCTCCCGTCCAAGAGACCCAGTACTTC. Encoded protein: CASSQEFQSGAPVQETQYF.

This clone appeared a single time. The chain employs TRBV18 and TRBJ1-4; D might be TRBD1 (5 bases). The CDR3 length is 15 residues. Germline CDR1 reads KGHSH; CDR2 reads LQKENI. V lost 6 bases and J lost 7, with 18 bases in between. Written as DNA, the CDR3 is TGTGCCAGCTCGGACACGGGGGTTCGGGGTGAAAAACTGTTTTTT. This gives the protein CASSDTGVRGEKLFF.